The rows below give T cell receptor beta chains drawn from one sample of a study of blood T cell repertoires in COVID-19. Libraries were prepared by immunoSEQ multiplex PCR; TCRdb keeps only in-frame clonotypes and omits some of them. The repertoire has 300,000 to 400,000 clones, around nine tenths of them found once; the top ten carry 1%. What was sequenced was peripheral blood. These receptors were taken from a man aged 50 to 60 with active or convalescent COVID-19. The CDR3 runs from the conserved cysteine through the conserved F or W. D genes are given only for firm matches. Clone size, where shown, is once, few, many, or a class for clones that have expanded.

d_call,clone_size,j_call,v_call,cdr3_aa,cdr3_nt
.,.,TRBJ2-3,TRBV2,CASSLGQTTDTQYF,TGTGCCAGCAGTTTAGGACAGACCACAGATACGCAGTATTTT
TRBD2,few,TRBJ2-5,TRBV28,CASSRGLDSQETQYF,TGTGCCAGCAGCAGGGGACTAGATTCTCAAGAGACCCAGTACTTC
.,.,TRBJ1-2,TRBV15,CATSASVGSGGYTF,TGTGCCACCAGCGCCAGCGTCGGGTCGGGGGGCTACACCTTC
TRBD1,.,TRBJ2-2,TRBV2,CASNVQGTGELFF,TGTGCCAGCAATGTACAGGGGACCGGGGAGCTGTTTTTT
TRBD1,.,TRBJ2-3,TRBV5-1,CASTNRGSSTDTQYF,TGCGCCAGCACCAACAGGGGATCTAGCACAGATACGCAGTATTTT
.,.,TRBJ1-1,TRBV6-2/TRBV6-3,CASSYGGGGSNTEAFF,TGTGCCAGCAGTTACGGGGGAGGGGGTTCGAACACTGAAGCTTTCTTT
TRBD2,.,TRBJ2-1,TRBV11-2,CASSQGLAYNEQFF,TGTGCCAGCAGCCAAGGACTAGCTTACAATGAGCAGTTCTTC
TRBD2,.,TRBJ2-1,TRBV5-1,CASSLGLLAGIYNEQFF,TGCGCCAGCAGCTTGGGGTTACTAGCGGGGATATACAATGAGCAGTTCTTC
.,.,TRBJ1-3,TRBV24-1,CATSDPQGKGNTIYF,TGTGCCACCAGTGACCCCCAGGGAAAAGGAAACACCATATATTTT
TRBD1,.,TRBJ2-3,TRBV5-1,CASSSTGGNTDTQYF,TGCGCCAGCAGCTCCACAGGGGGGAACACAGATACGCAGTATTTT
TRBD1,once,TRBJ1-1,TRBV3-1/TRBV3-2,CASSQNTGVNTEAFF,TGTGCCAGCAGCCAAAATACAGGGGTGAACACTGAAGCTTTCTTT
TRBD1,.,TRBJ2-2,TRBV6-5,CASSRDRGRELFF,TGTGCCAGCAGTCGGGACAGGGGGAGGGAGCTGTTTTTT
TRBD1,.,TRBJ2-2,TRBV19,CASTPGQGWYTGELFF,TGTGCCAGTACCCCGGGACAGGGTTGGTACACCGGGGAGCTGTTTTTT
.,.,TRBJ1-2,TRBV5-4,CASSLEGLDGYTF,TGTGCCAGCAGCTTGGAGGGGCTTGATGGCTACACCTTC
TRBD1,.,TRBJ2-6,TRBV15,CATSKSKGAPGANVLTF,TGTGCCACCAGCAAGTCGAAGGGGGCGCCAGGGGCCAACGTCCTGACTTTC
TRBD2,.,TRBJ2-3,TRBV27,CASSKSGRGTDTQYF,TGTGCCAGCAGCAAGAGCGGGAGAGGCACAGATACGCAGTATTTT
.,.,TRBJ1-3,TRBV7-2,CASRPTGNGNTIYF,TGTGCCAGCAGACCAACAGGGAATGGAAACACCATATATTTT
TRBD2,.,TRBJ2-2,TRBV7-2,CASRAGGGTGELFF,TGTGCCAGCCGAGCGGGGGGCGGCACCGGGGAGCTGTTTTTT
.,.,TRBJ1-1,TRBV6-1,CASSELGRGTEAFF,TGTGCCAGCAGTGAATTAGGCAGGGGAACTGAAGCTTTCTTT
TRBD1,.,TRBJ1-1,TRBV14,CASSQVQDRDKAFF,TGTGCCAGCAGCCAAGTGCAGGACAGGGATAAAGCTTTCTTT
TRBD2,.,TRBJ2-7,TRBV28,CASSAGTSGSYEQYF,TGTGCCAGCAGCGCAGGGACTAGCGGGAGTTACGAGCAGTACTTC
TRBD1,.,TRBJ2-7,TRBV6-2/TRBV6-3,CASSYRDRGYEQYF,TGTGCCAGCAGTTACCGGGACAGGGGCTACGAGCAGTACTTC
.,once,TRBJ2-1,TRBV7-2,CASSLGWAHQFF,TGTGCCAGCAGCTTAGGGTGGGCCCACCAGTTCTTC
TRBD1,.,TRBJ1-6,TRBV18,CASSPLTGVNSPLHF,TGTGCCAGCTCACCCCTTACAGGGGTTAATTCACCCCTCCACTTT
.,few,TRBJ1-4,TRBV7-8,CASRQGTNEKLFF,TGTGCCAGCAGACAGGGAACTAATGAAAAACTGTTTTTT
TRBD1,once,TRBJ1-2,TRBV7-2,CASSPLQGVGGYTF,TGTGCCAGCAGCCCATTACAGGGGGTTGGTGGCTACACCTTC
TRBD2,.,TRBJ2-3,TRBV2,CASNLLGEGADTQYF,TGTGCCAGCAACCTCCTAGGGGAGGGCGCAGATACGCAGTATTTT
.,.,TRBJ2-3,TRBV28,CASMWRRLYTQYF,TGTGCCAGCATGTGGAGAAGGTTGTATACGCAGTATTTT
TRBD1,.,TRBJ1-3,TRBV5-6,CASSRDRATGNTIYF,TGTGCCAGCAGCCGGGACAGGGCGACTGGAAACACCATATATTTT
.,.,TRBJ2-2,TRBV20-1,CSASRTANTGELFF,TGCAGTGCTAGTCGGACAGCGAACACCGGGGAGCTGTTTTTT